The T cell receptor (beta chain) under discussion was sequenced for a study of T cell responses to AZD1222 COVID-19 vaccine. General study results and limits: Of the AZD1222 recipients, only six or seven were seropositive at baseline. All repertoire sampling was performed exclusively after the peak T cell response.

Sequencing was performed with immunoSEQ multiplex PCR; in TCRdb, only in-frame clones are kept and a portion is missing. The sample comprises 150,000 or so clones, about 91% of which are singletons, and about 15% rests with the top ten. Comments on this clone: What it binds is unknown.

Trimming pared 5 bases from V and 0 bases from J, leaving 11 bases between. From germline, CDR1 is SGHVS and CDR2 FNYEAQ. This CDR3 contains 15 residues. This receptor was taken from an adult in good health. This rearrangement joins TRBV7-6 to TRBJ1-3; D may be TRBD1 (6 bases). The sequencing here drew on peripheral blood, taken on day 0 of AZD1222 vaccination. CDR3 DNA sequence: TGTGCCAGCAGCCGAGGACAGACCTCTGGAAACACCATATATTTT. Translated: CASSRGQTSGNTIYF.